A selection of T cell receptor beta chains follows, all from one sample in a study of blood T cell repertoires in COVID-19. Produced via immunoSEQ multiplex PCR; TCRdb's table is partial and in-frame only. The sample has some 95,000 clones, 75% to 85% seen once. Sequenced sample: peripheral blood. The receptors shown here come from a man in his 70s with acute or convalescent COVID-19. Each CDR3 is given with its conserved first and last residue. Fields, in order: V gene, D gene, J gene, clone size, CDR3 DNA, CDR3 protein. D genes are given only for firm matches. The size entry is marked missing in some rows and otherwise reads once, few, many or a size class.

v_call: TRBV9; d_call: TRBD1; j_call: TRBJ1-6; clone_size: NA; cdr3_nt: TGTGCCAGCAGCCCGGGACAGGGGAATTCACCCCTCCACTTT; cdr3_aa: CASSPGQGNSPLHF
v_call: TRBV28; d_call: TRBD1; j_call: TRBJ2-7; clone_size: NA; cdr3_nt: TGTGCCAGCGTGAACAGGGGGGACGAGCAGTACTTC; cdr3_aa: CASVNRGDEQYF
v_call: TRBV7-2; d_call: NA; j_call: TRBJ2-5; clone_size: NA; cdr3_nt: TGTGCCAGCAGCTTACTAGTTAGTGAGACCCAGTACTTC; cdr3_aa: CASSLLVSETQYF
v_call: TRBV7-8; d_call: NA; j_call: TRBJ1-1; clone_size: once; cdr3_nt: TGTGCCAGCAGCTCGACGACAGGTTTCCCGACGAACACTGAAGCTTTCTTT; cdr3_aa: CASSSTTGFPTNTEAFF
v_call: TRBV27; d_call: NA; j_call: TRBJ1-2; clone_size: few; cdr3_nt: TGTGCCAGCAGGGGAGGTGGCAGGGCGAATGGCTACACCTTC; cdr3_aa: CASRGGGRANGYTF
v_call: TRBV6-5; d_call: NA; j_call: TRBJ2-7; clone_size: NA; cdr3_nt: TGTGCCAGCAGTTACTCGACAGCCTTCTCCTACGAGCAGTACTTC; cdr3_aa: CASSYSTAFSYEQYF
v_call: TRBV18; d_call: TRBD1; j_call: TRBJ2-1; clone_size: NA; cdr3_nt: TGTGCCAGCTCACCACAAGGACAGGTAAATGAGCAGTTCTTC; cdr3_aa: CASSPQGQVNEQFF
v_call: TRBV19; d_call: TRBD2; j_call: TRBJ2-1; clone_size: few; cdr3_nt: TGTGCCAGTAGTATCGGGCGGGAGTCCAGGCAGTTCTTC; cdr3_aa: CASSIGRESRQFF
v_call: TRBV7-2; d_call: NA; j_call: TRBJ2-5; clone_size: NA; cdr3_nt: TGTGCCAGCAGCTGGACTTTTAAAGAGACCCAGTACTTC; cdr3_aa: CASSWTFKETQYF
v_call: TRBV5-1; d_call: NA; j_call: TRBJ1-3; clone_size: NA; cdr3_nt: TGCGCCAGCAGCCAAGACCCAGCGGGGGGATATTCTGGAAACACCATATATTTT; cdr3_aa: CASSQDPAGGYSGNTIYF
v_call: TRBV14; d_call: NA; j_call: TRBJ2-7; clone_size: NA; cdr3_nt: TGTGCCAGCAGCCAAGGAATCGGTAAACTCTCCTACGAGCAGTACTTC; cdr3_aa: CASSQGIGKLSYEQYF
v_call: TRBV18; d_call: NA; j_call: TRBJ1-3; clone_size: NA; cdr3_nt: TGTGCCAGCTCACCACCGGGAGGCACCCTTGGAAACACCATATATTTT; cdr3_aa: CASSPPGGTLGNTIYF
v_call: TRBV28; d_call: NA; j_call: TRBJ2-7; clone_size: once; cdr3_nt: TGTGCCAGCAACTCTCCGGGACACCTTTTCGAAAGGTACTTC; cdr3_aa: CASNSPGHLFERYF
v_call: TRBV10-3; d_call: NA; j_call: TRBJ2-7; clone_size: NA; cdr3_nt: TGTGCCATCAGTGCCGACAGCCTCCTTGAACAGTACTTC; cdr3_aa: CAISADSLLEQYF